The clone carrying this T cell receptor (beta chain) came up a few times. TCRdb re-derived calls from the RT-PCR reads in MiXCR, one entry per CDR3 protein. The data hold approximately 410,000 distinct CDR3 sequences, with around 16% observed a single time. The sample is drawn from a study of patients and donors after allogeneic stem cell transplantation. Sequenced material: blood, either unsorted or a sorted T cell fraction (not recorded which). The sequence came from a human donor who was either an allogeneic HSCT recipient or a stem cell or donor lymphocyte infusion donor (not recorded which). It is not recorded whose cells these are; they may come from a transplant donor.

The CDR3 sequence is CATHIAGAFQATNEKLFF. The CDR3 coding sequence is TGTGCCACCCACATCGCCGGGGCTTTCCAGGCAACTAATGAAAAACTGTTTTTT. The genes are TRBV15 and TRBJ1-4; D may be TRBD1 (5 bases). Germline V gene lookup returns CDR1 LNHNV and CDR2 YYDKDF (reference sequence). The CDR3 totals 18 residues. The V end was cut by 8 bases, the J end by 0 bases, with 22 bases between.